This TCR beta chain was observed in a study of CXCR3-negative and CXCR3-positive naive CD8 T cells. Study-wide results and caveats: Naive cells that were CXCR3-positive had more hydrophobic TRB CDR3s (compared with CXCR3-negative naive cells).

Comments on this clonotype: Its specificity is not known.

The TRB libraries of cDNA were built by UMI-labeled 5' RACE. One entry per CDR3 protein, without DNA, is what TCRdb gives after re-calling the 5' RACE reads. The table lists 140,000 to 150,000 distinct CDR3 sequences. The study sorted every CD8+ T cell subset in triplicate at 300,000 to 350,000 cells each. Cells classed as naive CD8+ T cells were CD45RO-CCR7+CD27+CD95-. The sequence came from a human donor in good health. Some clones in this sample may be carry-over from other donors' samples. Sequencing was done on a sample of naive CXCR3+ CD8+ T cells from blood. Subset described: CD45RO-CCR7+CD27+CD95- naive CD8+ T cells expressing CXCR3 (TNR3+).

The CDR3 region is CASSYGQGEASPLHF. This sequence joins TRBV6-6 and TRBJ1-6; TCRdb names TRBD1, which stays unverified in the absence of DNA. The CDR3 is 15 amino acids. The germline gives CDR1 MNHNY, CDR2 SVGAGI (reference sequence).